The following is a T cell receptor beta chain sequence with its context. Its target is not known. V gave up 3 bases and J gave up 4 bases, with 13 bases separating them. This CDR3 is built from 15 residues. CDR1 is SGHAT, CDR2 FQDESV, per germline (reference sequence). The data belong to a study of blood T cells in healthy people across ages. With a J-beta primer mix and a sample-barcoded 5' primer, a second PCR ran about 7 to 12 cycles. Every cDNA molecule carried a tag from a template-switch adaptor bearing 12 random nucleotides. TCRdb fed the 5' RACE reads into MiXCR, producing one record per CDR3 protein. Of around 500,000 distinct CDR3 sequences in the sample, 40% to 55% were seen once. Findings and caveats of the study: While age rose, TCR beta diversity per million T cells dropped in a roughly linear way. Diversity estimates drawn from one million T cells were deemed underestimates.

Material: blood. The clonotype was recovered from a man older than 75 in good health. The rearrangement joins TRBV11-1 to TRBJ2-1, with D tentatively TRBD1 (6 bases). The CDR3 sequence is CASSFSGQRYNEQFF. CDR3 nucleotides: TGTGCCAGCAGCTTTTCAGGACAGAGGTACAATGAGCAGTTCTTC. Drawing the rest from reference TRBV11-1 and TRBJ2-1, the complete variable domain is EAEVAQSPRYKITEKSQAVAFWCDPISGHATLYWYRQILGQGPELLVQFQDESVVDDSQLPKDRFSAERLKGVDSTLKIQPAELGDSAMYLCASSFSGQRYNEQFFGPGTRLTVL.